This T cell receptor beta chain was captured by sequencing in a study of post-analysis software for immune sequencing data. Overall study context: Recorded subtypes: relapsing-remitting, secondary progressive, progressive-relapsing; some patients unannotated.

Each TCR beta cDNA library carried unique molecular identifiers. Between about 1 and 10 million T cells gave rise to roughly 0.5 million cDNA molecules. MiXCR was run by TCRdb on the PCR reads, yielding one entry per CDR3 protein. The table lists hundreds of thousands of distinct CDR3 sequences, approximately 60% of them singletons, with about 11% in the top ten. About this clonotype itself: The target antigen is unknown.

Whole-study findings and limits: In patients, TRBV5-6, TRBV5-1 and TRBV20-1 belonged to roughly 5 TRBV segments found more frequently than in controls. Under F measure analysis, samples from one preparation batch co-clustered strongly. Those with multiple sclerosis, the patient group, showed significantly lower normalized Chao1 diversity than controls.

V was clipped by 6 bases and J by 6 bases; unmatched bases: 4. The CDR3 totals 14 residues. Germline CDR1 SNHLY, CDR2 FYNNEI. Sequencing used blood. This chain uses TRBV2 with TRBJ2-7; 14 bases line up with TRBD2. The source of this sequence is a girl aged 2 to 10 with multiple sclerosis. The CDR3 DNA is TGTGCCAGCAGGGCCGGGACTAGCGGGAGCGAGCAGTACTTC. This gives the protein CASRAGTSGSEQYF.